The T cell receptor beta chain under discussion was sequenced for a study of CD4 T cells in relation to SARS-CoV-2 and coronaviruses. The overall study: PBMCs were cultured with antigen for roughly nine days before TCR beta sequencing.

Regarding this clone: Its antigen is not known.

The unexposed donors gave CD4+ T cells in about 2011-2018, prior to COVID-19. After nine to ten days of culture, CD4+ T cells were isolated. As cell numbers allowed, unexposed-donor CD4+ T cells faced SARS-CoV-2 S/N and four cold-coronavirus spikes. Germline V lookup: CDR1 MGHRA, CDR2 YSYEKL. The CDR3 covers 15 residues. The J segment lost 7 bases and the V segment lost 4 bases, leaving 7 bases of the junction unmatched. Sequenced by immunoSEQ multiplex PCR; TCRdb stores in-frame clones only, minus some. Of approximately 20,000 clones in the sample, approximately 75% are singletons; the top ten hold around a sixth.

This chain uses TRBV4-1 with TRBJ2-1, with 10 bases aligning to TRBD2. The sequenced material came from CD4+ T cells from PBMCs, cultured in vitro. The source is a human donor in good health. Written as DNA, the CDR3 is TGCGCCAGCAGCCTCCTAGCGGGAGTTGGGAATGAGCAGTTCTTC. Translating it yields CASSLLAGVGNEQFF.